Below are 7 T cell receptor beta chains sequenced from a single sample in a study of OX40 agonist ivuxolimab in advanced cancers. Generated by immunoSEQ multiplex PCR, the TCRdb table keeps only in-frame clones and is missing some. Counted here are roughly 80,000 clones, around four fifths occurring once; the ten biggest clones make up around 0.76%. This sample comprised CD4+ or CD8+ T cells sorted from blood, obtained in a trial of the OX40 agonist ivuxolimab. The receptors here all came from an adult with an advanced solid tumor such as melanoma, head and neck, liver or kidney cancer.

The chain combines TRBV5-1 with TRBJ2-1; possible D gene TRBD2, 5 bases. The CDR3 spans 14 residues. Trimming stripped 4 bases from V and 6 bases from J, with 14 bases between. CDR1 and CDR2 from the germline V gene are SGHRS and YFSETQ. The CDR3 nucleotides are TGCGCCAGCAGCGGCGCCGCCGAGGGCAATGAGCAGTTCTTC. This gives the protein CASSGAAEGNEQFF.

The V and J genes are TRBV28 and TRBJ1-2; tentative D call: TRBD1 (5 bases). The V and J ends lost 9 bases and 4 bases respectively, with 12 bases between them. This CDR3 spans 12 amino acids. Germline V gene data show CDR1 as MDHEN and CDR2 as SYDVKM. The DNA for the CDR3 is TGTGCCAGTCGGGGGTCCTTCTATGGCTACACCTTC. It encodes CASRGSFYGYTF.

V gene TRBV28 combines with J gene TRBJ1-2; D ambiguous. The CDR3 sequence is 13 residues long. Germline V lookup: CDR1 MDHEN, CDR2 SYDVKM. With 6 bases removed from V and 4 bases from J, the gap between germline ends came to 12 bases. The CDR3 nucleotides are TGTGCCAGCAGCCCCCACACTCGCTATGGCTACACCTTC. Its protein is CASSPHTRYGYTF.

This clone was seen only a few times. The genes are TRBV5-8 and TRBJ1-4, with a possible D match to TRBD1 (6 bases). Trimming cost V 1 base and J 2 bases, with 12 bases left between them. The length of the CDR3 is 16 residues. Per germline, CDR1 SGHTS and CDR2 YDEGEE. In DNA form, the CDR3 reads TGTGCCAGCAGCTTGAAGGACAGAAATACTAATGAAAAACTGTTTTTT. It codes for CASSLKDRNTNEKLFF.

The genes are TRBV19 and TRBJ2-3; D perhaps matches TRBD1 (7 bases). This CDR3 comprises 12 residues. Germline loops: CDR1 LNHDA, CDR2 SQIVND (reference sequence). Trimming shortened V by 11 bases and J by 3 bases, and 12 bases separated the two germline ends. In DNA, the CDR3 is TGTGCCTGCAGGGGGAGGACAGATACGCAGTATTTT. Amino acids: CACRGRTDTQYF.

The CDR3 sequence is CASSLEAISEKLFF. In nucleotides, the CDR3 is TGTGCCAGCAGTTTGGAGGCAATTAGTGAAAAACTGTTTTTT. The chain links TRBV28 to TRBJ1-4; D remains unclear. Germline V CDR1 and CDR2: MDHEN, SYDVKM. This CDR3 has 14 amino acids. V was shortened by 3 bases and J by 7 bases, with 12 bases between the two germline ends.

The chain employs TRBV2 and TRBJ1-2, with D perhaps TRBD1 (6 bases). Trimming stripped 3 bases from V and 4 bases from J, with 9 bases between. The CDR3 runs 13 residues. Germline lookup yields CDR1 SNHLY and CDR2 FYNNEI. The CDR3 is CASSERQVYGYTF. As DNA, the CDR3 is TGTGCCAGCAGTGAGCGACAGGTCTATGGCTACACCTTC.